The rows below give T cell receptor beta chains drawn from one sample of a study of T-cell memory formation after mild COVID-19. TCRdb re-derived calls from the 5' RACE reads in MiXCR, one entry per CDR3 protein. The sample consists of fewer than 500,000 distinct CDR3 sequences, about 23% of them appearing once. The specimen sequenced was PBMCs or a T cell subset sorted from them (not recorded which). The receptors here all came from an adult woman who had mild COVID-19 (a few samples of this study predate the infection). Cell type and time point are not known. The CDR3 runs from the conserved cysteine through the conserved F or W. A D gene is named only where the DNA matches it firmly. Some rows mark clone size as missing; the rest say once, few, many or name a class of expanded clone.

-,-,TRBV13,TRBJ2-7,TGTGCCAGCAGTGGGCCAAAGGGTGAGCAGTACTTC,CASSGPKGEQYF
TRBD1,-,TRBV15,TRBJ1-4,TGTGCCACCAGCAGACGCACCACTAACAGGGGGGTGGGTGAAAAACTGTTTTTT,CATSRRTTNRGVGEKLFF
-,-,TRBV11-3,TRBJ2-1,TGTGCCAGCAGCGATAACCCGGGAAGGAGGACGTTCTTC,CASSDNPGRRTFF
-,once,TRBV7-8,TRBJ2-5,TGTGCCACAGAGGGGGAGGGCCAAGAGACCCAGTACTTC,CATEGEGQETQYF
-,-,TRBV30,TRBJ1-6,TGTGCCTGGAGCCTTGCAAATAATTCACCCCTCCACTTT,CAWSLANNSPLHF
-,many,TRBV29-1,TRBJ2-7,TGCAGCGTTGACAGTGGAACCTACGAGCAGTACTTC,CSVDSGTYEQYF
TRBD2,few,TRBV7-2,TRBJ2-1,TGTGCCAGCCATTCTAGCGGGAAATACAATGAGCAGTTCTTC,CASHSSGKYNEQFF
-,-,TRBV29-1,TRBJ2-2,TGCAGCGTGAGGACACTCAACACCGGGGAGCTGTTTTTT,CSVRTLNTGELFF
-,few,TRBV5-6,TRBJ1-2,TGTGCCAGCAGCTTGAACCAGGGTTACTATGGCTACACCTTC,CASSLNQGYYGYTF
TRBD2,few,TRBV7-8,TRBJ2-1,TGTGCCAGCAGCTTAAGCTTTGGGGCTAGCGGGCCCGCGTACAATGAGCAGTTCTTC,CASSLSFGASGPAYNEQFF
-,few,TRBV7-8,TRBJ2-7,TGTGCCAGCAGCTCTTATGGACTTTCTTACGAGCAGTACTTC,CASSSYGLSYEQYF
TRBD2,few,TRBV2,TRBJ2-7,TGTGCCAACATCCTTAGCGGGAGGGTCTACGAGCAGTACTTC,CANILSGRVYEQYF
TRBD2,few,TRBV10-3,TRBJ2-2,TGTGCCATCACCCCAGGACTAGATGCCGGGGAGCTGTTTTTT,CAITPGLDAGELFF
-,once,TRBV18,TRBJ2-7,TGTGCCAGCTCACCCGGACAGTCCTGGTACGAGCAGTACTTC,CASSPGQSWYEQYF
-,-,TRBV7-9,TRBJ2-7,TGTGCCAGCAGCAGGGCTTCTTACGAGCAGTACTTC,CASSRASYEQYF
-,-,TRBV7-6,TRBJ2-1,TGTGCCAGCAGCTTAAGTGGGGGGGGACAGAGTACCTACAATGAGCAGTTCTTC,CASSLSGGGQSTYNEQFF
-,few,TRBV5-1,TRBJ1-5,TGCGCCAGCAGCCTACTACCGGTCGCTAACGGCAATCAGCCCCAGCATTTT,CASSLLPVANGNQPQHF
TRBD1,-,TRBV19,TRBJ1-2,TGTGCCAGTAGACTTGACAGGGCTGGCTACACCTTC,CASRLDRAGYTF
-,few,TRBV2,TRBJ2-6,TGTGCCAGCAGTGAACAGGGGAATTCTGGTGGGGCCAACGTCCTGACTTTC,CASSEQGNSGGANVLTF
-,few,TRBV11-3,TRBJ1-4,TGTGCCAGCAGCTTTACTCCCAGAGAAAAACTGTTTTTT,CASSFTPREKLFF
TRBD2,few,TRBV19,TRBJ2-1,TGTGCCAGTTGGGGTAGCGGGAGTAGGGAGCAGTTCTTC,CASWGSGSREQFF
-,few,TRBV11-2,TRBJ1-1,TGTGCCAGCAGCTTAGAAAAAGGGATCACTGAAGCTTTCTTT,CASSLEKGITEAFF
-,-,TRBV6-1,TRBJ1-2,TGTGCCAGCATCTTGGACGGGGCCGGCTATGGCTACACCTTC,CASILDGAGYGYTF
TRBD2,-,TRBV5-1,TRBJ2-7,TGCGCCAGCAGTTGGAGCGGGACCTACGAGCAGTACTTC,CASSWSGTYEQYF
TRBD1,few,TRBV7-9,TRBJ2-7,TGTGCCAGCAGCTCACCGGGACAGGGGGCAGGGGAGCAGTACTTC,CASSSPGQGAGEQYF